These 2 T cell receptor beta chains came from one sample sequenced in a study of blood T cell repertoires in COVID-19. Sequencing used immunoSEQ multiplex PCR; TCRdb keeps in-frame clones, though not all of them. The profile covers under 55,000 clones, with around 80% appearing a single time and roughly an eighth taken by the ten largest. The sequencing input was peripheral blood. All receptors derive from a human donor in a cohort sampled during active COVID-19.

The V call is TRBV24-1, the J call TRBJ1-2; 7 nucleotides match TRBD1. The CDR3 length is 16 residues. V shed 4 bases and J 5 bases; nucleotides not matched to a gene: 12. Per the germline V gene, CDR1 is KGHDR and CDR2 is SFDVKD. For the CDR3, the DNA is TGTGCCACCAGTGAGTCCGGGACAGTGCTGGTGTATGGCTACACCTTC. Its translation is CATSESGTVLVYGYTF.

The V and J genes are TRBV6-2 or TRBV6-3 and TRBJ2-2; 7 nucleotides line up with TRBD2. The CDR3 contains 16 residues. Trimming cost V 2 bases and J 7 bases; bases outside gene matches: 10. Germline V gene sequence: CDR1 MNHEY, CDR2 SVGEGT. The CDR3 DNA sequence: TGTGCCAGCAGTTACCGGGACTACTCTGGGGTCGGGGAGCTGTTTTTT. Translation: CASSYRDYSGVGELFF.